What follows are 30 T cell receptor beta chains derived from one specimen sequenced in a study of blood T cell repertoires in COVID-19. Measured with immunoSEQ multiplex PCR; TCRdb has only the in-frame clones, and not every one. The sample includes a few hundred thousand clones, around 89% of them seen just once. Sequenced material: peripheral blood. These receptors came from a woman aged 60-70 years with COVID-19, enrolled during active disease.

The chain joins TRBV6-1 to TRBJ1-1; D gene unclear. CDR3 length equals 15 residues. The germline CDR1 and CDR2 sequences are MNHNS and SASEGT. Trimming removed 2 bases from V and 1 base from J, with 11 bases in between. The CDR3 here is CASSETAEWNTEAFF. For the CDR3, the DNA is TGTGCCAGCAGTGAAACAGCGGAGTGGAACACTGAAGCTTTCTTT.

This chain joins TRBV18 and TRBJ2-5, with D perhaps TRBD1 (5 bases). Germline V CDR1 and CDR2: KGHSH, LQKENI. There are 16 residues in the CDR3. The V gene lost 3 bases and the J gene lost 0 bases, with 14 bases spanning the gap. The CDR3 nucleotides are TGTGCCAGCTCACCCAGGACCGGACAATACCAAGAGACCCAGTACTTC. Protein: CASSPRTGQYQETQYF.

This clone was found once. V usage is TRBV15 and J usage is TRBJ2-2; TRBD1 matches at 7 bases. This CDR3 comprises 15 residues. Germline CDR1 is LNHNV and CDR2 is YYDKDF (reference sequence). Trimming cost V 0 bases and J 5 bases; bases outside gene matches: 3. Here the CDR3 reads CATSREGQLTGELFF. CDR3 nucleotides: TGTGCCACCAGCAGAGAGGGACAGTTAACCGGGGAGCTGTTTTTT.

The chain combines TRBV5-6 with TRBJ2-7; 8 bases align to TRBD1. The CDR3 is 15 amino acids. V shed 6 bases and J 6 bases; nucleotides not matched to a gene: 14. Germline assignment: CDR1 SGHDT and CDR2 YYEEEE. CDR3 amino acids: CASTLGQGLVREQYF. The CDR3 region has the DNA TGTGCCAGCACCCTAGGACAGGGACTGGTACGCGAGCAGTACTTC.

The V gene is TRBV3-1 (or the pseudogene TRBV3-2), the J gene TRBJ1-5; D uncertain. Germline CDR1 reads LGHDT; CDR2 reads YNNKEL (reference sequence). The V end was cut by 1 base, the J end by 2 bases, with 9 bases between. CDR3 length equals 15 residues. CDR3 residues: CASSQADRGNQPQHF. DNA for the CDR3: TGTGCCAGCAGCCAAGCCGACCGGGGCAATCAGCCCCAGCATTTT.

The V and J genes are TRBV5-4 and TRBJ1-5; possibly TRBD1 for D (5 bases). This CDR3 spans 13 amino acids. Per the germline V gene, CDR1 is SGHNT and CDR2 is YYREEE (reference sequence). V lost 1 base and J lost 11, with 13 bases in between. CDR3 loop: CASSLFQGGTQHF. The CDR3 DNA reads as TGTGCCAGCAGCTTGTTTCAGGGAGGGACCCAGCATTTT. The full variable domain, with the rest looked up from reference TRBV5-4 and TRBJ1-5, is ETGVTQSPTHLIKTRGQQVTLRCSSQSGHNTVSWYQQALGQGPQFIFQYYREEENGRGNFPPRFSGLQFPNYSSELNVNALELDDSALYLCASSLFQGGTQHFGDGTRLSIL.

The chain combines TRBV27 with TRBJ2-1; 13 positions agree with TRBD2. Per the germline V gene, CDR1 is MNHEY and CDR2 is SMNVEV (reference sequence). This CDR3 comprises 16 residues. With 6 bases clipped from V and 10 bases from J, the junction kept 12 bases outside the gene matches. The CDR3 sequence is CASSRMTSGGPGEQFF. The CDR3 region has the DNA TGTGCCAGCAGCCGAATGACTAGCGGGGGGCCTGGAGAGCAGTTCTTC.

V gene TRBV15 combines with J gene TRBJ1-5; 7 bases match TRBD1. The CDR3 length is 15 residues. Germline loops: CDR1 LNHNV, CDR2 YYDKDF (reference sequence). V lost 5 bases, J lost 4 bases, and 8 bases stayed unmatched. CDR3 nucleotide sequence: TGTGCCACCAGCGGCGACAGGGCCCGAAATCAGCCCCAGCATTTT. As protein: CATSGDRARNQPQHF.

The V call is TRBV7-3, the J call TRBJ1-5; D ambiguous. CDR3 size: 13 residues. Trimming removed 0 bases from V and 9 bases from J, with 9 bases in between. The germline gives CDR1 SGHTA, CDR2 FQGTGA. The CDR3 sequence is CASSLTEGGPQHF. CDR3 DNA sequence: TGTGCCAGCAGCTTAACCGAGGGCGGGCCCCAGCATTTT.

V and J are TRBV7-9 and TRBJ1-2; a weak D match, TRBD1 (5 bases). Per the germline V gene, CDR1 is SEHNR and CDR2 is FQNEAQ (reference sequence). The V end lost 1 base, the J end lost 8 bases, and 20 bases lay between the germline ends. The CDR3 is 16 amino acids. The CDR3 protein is CASSLVQGIGPMGYTF. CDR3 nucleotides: TGTGCCAGCAGCTTAGTCCAGGGTATCGGACCTATGGGCTACACCTTC.

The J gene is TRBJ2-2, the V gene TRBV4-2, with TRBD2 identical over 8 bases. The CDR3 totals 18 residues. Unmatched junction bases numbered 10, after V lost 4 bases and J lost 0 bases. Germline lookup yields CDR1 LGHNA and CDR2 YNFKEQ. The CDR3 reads CASSPHGGGRANTGELFF. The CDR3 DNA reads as TGTGCCAGCAGCCCCCATGGCGGGGGGCGCGCGAACACCGGGGAGCTGTTTTTT.

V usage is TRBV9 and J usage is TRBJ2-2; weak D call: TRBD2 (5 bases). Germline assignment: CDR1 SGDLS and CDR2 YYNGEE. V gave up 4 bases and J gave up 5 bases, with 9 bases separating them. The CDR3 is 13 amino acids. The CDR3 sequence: CASSRTSTGELFF. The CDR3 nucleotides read TGTGCCAGCAGCCGAACTAGTACCGGGGAGCTGTTTTTT.

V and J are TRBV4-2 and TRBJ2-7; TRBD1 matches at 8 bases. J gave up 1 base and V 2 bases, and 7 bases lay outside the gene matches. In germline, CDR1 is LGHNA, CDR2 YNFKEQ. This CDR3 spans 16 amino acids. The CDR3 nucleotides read TGTGCCAGCAGCCAACCTCGGACAGGGCCTTCCTACGAGCAGTACTTC. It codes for CASSQPRTGPSYEQYF.

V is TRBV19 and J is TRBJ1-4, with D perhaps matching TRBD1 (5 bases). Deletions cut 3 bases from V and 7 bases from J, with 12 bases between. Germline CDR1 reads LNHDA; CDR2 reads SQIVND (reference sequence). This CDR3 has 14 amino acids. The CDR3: CASSISDISEKLFF. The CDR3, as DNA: TGTGCCAGTAGTATTTCGGACATTTCTGAAAAACTGTTTTTT.

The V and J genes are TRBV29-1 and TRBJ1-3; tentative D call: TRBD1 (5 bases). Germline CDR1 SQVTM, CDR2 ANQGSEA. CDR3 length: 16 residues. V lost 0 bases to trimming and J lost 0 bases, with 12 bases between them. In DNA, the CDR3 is TGCAGCGTTGAAGATAGGACATCCCTCTCTGGAAACACCATATATTTT. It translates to CSVEDRTSLSGNTIYF. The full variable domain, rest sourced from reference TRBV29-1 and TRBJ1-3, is SAVISQKPSRDICQRGTSLTIQCQVDSQVTMMFWYRQQPGQSLTLIATANQGSEATYESGFVIDKFPISRPNLTFSTLTVSNMSPEDSSIYLCSVEDRTSLSGNTIYFGEGSWLTVV.

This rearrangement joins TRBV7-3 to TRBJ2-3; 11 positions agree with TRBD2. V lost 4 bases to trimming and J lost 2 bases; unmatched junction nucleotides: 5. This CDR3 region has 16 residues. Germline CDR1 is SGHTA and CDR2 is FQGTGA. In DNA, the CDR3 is TGTGCCAGCAGCTCGGGACTAGCGGCTATCACAGATACGCAGTATTTT. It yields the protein CASSSGLAAITDTQYF. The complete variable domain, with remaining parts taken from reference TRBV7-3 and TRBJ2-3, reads GAGVSQTPSNKVTEKGKYVELRCDPISGHTALYWYRQSLGQGPEFLIYFQGTGAADDSGLPNDRFFAVRPEGSVSTLKIQRTERGDSAVYLCASSSGLAAITDTQYFGPGTRLTVL.

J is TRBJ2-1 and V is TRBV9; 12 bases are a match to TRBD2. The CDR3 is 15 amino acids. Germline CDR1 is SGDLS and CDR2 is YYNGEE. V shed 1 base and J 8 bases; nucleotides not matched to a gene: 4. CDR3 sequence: CASSVTGTSGHEQFF. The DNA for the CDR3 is TGTGCCAGCAGCGTAACCGGGACTAGCGGGCATGAGCAGTTCTTC.

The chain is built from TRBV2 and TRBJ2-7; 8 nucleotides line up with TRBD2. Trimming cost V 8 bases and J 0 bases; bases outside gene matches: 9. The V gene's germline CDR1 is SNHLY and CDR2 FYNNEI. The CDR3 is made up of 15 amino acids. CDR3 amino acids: CASGGGSGGSYEQYF. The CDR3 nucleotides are TGTGCCAGCGGCGGGGGGAGCGGGGGCTCCTACGAGCAGTACTTC.

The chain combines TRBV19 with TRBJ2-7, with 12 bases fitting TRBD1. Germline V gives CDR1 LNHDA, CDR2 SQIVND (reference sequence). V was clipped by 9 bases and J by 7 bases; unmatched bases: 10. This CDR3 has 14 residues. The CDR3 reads CASKPGQGADEQYF. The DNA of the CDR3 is TGTGCCAGCAAACCGGGACAGGGGGCTGATGAGCAGTACTTC.

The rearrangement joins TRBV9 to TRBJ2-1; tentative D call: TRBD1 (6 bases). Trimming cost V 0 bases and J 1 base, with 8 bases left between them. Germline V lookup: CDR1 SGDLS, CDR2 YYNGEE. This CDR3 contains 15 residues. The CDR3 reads CASSVGTGSYNEQFF. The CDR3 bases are TGTGCCAGCAGCGTAGGAACAGGGTCCTACAATGAGCAGTTCTTC.

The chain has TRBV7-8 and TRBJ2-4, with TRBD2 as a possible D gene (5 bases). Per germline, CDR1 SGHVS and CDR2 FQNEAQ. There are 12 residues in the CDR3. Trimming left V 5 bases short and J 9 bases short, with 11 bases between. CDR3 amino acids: CASSRTVGIQYF. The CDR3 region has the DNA TGTGCCAGCAGCCGGACTGTGGGCATTCAGTACTTC.

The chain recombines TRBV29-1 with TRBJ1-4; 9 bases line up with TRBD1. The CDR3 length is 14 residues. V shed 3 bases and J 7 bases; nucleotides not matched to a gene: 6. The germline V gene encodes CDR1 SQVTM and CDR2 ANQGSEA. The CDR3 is CSVDDRGFSEKLFF. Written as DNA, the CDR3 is TGCAGCGTTGATGACAGGGGGTTCAGTGAAAAACTGTTTTTT.

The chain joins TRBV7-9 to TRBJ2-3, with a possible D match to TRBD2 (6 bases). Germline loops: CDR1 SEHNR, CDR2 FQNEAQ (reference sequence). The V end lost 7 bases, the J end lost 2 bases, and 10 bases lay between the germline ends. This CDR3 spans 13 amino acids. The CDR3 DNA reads TGTGCCAGCACCGGCGGGGACACAGATACGCAGTATTTT. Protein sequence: CASTGGDTDTQYF.

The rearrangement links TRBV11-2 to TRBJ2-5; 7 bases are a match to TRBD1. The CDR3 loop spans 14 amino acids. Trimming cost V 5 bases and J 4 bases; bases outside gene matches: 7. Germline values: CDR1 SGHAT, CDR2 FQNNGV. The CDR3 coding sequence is TGTGCCAGCAGCCACACTAGGGGGCTAGAGACCCAGTACTTC. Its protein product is CASSHTRGLETQYF.

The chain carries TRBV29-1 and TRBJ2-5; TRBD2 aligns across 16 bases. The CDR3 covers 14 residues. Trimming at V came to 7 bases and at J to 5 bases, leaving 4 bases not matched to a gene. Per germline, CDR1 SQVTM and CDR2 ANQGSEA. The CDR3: CSAGTSGGAETQYF. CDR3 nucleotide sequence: TGCAGCGCTGGGACTAGCGGGGGGGCGGAGACCCAGTACTTC. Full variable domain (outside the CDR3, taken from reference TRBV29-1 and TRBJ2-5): SAVISQKPSRDICQRGTSLTIQCQVDSQVTMMFWYRQQPGQSLTLIATANQGSEATYESGFVIDKFPISRPNLTFSTLTVSNMSPEDSSIYLCSAGTSGGAETQYFGPGTRLLVL.

CDR3: CASSPPDRANSNQPQHF. The CDR3 region has the DNA TGTGCCAGCAGCCCACCTGACAGGGCAAATAGCAATCAGCCCCAGCATTTT. The genes are TRBV6-2 or TRBV6-3 and TRBJ1-5; 7 positions agree with TRBD1. The germline V gene encodes CDR1 MNHEY and CDR2 SVGEGT. V gave up 6 bases and J gave up 0 bases; unmatched junction bases: 11. The CDR3 has 17 residues.

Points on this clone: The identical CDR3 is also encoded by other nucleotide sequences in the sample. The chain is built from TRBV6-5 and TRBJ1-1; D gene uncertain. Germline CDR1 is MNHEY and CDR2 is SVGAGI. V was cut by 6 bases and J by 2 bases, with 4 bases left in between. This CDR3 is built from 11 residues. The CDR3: CASRRNTEAFF. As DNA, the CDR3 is TGTGCCAGCAGGCGTAACACTGAAGCTTTCTTT.

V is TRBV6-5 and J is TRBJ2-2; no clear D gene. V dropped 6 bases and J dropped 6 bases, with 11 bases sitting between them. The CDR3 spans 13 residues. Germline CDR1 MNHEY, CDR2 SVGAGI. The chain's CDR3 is CASRRGGAGELFF. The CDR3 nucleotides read TGTGCCAGCAGGCGCGGCGGCGCCGGGGAGCTGTTTTTT.

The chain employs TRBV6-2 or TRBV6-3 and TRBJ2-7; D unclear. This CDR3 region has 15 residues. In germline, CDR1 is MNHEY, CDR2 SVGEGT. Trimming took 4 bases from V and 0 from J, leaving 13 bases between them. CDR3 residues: CASSFRLLSSYEQYF. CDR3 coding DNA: TGTGCCAGCAGTTTCCGTCTACTGAGCTCCTACGAGCAGTACTTC.

The CDR3 coding sequence is TGTGCCAGTAGTATAGATACAGGGGCCGGGGAGCTGTTTTTT. It translates to CASSIDTGAGELFF. The chain carries TRBV19 and TRBJ2-2; 7 bases agree with TRBD1. This CDR3 has 14 amino acids. Germline V gene data show CDR1 as LNHDA and CDR2 as SQIVND (reference sequence). V trimming: 0 bases; J trimming: 6 bases; junction bases outside the gene matches: 1.